This entry is about one T cell receptor (beta chain). The sequenced template was RNA, covering the TCR beta CDR3 region. First-round RT-PCR with HTBI primers preceded a second-round multiplex PCR. Via MiXCR, TCRdb re-called the multiplex PCR reads, giving one row per CDR3 protein. This table holds 200,000 to 250,000 distinct CDR3 sequences, approximately 29% found once. This sample is drawn from a study of Graves' ophthalmopathy and Graves' hyperthyroidism. The TCR originated in a man in his fifties with Graves' ophthalmopathy. The material sequenced was peripheral blood.

CDR3 DNA sequence: TGTGCCAGGGGACAGGGAGGATCCTACGAGCAGTACTTC. Residues: CARGQGGSYEQYF. The rearrangement joins TRBV6-2 or TRBV6-3 to TRBJ2-7; 9 bases line up with TRBD1. V lost 9 bases and J lost 1; bases outside the gene matches: 4. This CDR3 spans 13 amino acids. CDR1 is MNHEY, CDR2 SVGEGT, per germline.